Presented here are 10 T cell receptor beta chains from one specimen sequenced in a study of T cells in Graves' hyperthyroidism and ophthalmopathy. The TCR beta CDR3 regions underwent amplification using RNA transcripts as the source. Primed by the HTBI set, a first-round RT-PCR was run on the TCR CDR3. One entry per CDR3 protein results from TCRdb running MiXCR on the multiplex PCR reads. The profile covers about 610,000 distinct CDR3 sequences, with about 15% appearing a single time and 3.5% to 4.5% taken by the ten largest. Sequencing was carried out using blood. Receptor source: a woman aged 40-49 years with Graves' ophthalmopathy.

This clonotype was picked up a small number of times. The gene calls are TRBV19 and TRBJ2-3; 9 positions match TRBD2. From germline, CDR1 is LNHDA and CDR2 SQIVND (reference sequence). The CDR3 covers 16 residues. V gave up 3 bases and J gave up 1 base; unmatched junction bases: 5. The CDR3 sequence is CASSIETSGGTDTQYF. As DNA, the CDR3 is TGTGCCAGTAGTATTGAGACTAGCGGAGGCACAGATACGCAGTATTTT.

Ten or more counts support this clonotype. CDR3 in DNA: TGTGCCAGCAGTACTAGCACCGGGGAGCTGTTTTTT. It encodes CASSTSTGELFF. The chain carries TRBV12-3 or TRBV12-4 and TRBJ2-2, with D maybe TRBD2 (5 bases). With 5 bases removed from V and 4 bases from J, the gap between germline ends came to 5 bases. This CDR3 contains 12 residues.

This clonotype was observed a few times. The rearrangement joins TRBV12-3 or TRBV12-4 to TRBJ2-2; 8 bases match TRBD2. The CDR3 extends over 16 amino acids. With V trimmed by 7 bases and J by 4 bases, 11 bases remained unmatched. DNA of the CDR3: TGTGCCAGCATCTTTGGGCGGGGGGCTGGCACCGGGGAGCTGTTTTTT. Protein sequence: CASIFGRGAGTGELFF.

This clonotype was observed at least ten times. The chain couples TRBV5-1 to TRBJ1-1; D gene unclear. CDR1 is SGHRS and CDR2 is YFSETQ in the germline V gene. V gave up 0 bases and J gave up 1 base, with 7 bases separating them. The CDR3 extends over 14 amino acids. The CDR3: CASSLGASNTEAFF. CDR3 DNA sequence: TGCGCCAGCAGCTTGGGGGCCTCGAACACTGAAGCTTTCTTT.

Only a few counts were recorded for this clonotype. V gene TRBV5-6 combines with J gene TRBJ2-5; D remains ambiguous. V gave up 5 bases and J gave up 5 bases, with 13 bases separating them. Germline V lookup: CDR1 SGHDT, CDR2 YYEEEE. This CDR3 has 13 amino acids. This CDR3 reads CASRRGRWETQYF. The DNA for the CDR3 is TGTGCCAGCAGACGCGGACGCTGGGAGACCCAGTACTTC.

This clonotype was detected only a few times. The chain links TRBV5-1 to TRBJ2-7, with TRBD1 matching 9 bases. The CDR3 covers 17 residues. V was clipped by 2 bases and J by 3 bases; unmatched bases: 12. Germline CDR1 and CDR2: SGHRS and YFSETQ. CDR3 in amino acids: CASSFYRDRVTNYEQYF. The CDR3 region has the DNA TGCGCCAGCAGCTTCTACCGGGACAGGGTAACGAACTACGAGCAGTACTTC. Full variable domain (missing parts from reference TRBV5-1 and TRBJ2-7): KAGVTQTPRYLIKTRGQQVTLSCSPISGHRSVSWYQQTPGQGLQFLFEYFSETQRNKGNFPGRFSGRQFSNSRSEMNVSTLELGDSALYLCASSFYRDRVTNYEQYFGPGTRLTVT.

CDR3 residues: CAWSSLGPRPYEQYF. For the CDR3, the DNA is TGTGCCTGGAGTTCCTTGGGACCGCGACCCTACGAGCAGTACTTC. The chain links TRBV30 to TRBJ2-7; tentatively, D is TRBD1 or TRBD2 (5 bases each). CDR3 length equals 15 residues. The V and J ends lost 2 bases and 2 bases respectively, with 16 bases between them. CDR1 is GTSNPN and CDR2 is SVGIG in the germline V gene (reference sequence).

This clonotype appeared many times. The rearrangement uses TRBV28 and TRBJ2-7; 7 bases line up with TRBD2. The CDR3 runs to 14 residues. Germline loops: CDR1 MDHEN, CDR2 SYDVKM. V lost 2 bases and J lost 2; bases outside the gene matches: 3. CDR3 amino acids: CASSLGLAAYEQYF. The CDR3 DNA follows: TGTGCCAGCAGTTTAGGCCTAGCGGCCTACGAGCAGTACTTC.

This clonotype has a handful of counts. The V call is TRBV2, the J call TRBJ2-5; 14 bases agree with TRBD2. The junction had 8 bases not matched to a gene; V was cut back by 6 bases and J by 5 bases. This CDR3 is 16 amino acids long. CDR1 and CDR2 (germline): SNHLY, FYNNEI. CDR3 nucleotides: TGTGCCAGCAGGCCGGGACTAGCGGGAGTTGGCGAGACCCAGTACTTC. Translated: CASRPGLAGVGETQYF.

There are many counts of this clonotype. This sequence joins TRBV7-8 and TRBJ1-5, with D unresolved. Germline-derived CDR1 and CDR2 are SGHVS and FQNEAQ. Trimming took off 0 bases at V and 4 bases at J, with 7 bases between the two ends. This CDR3 has 14 residues. The CDR3 loop reads CASSLATRNQPQHF. CDR3 DNA: TGTGCCAGCAGCTTAGCGACTAGGAATCAGCCCCAGCATTTT.